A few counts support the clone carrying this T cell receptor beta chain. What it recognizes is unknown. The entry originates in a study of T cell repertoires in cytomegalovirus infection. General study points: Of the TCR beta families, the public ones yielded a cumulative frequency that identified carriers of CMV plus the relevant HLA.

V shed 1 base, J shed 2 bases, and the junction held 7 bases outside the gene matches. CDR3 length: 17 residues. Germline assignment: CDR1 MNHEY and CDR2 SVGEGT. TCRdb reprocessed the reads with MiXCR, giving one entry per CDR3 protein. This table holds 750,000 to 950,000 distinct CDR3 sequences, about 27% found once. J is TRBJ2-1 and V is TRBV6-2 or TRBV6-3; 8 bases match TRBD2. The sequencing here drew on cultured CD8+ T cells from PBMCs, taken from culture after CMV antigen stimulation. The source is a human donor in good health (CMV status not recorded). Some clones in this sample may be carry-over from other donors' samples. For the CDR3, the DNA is TGTGCCAGCAGTTACTTCCTCGGGACTAGGCCCTACAATGAGCAGTTCTTC. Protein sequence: CASSYFLGTRPYNEQFF.